The text below deals with one TCR beta chain. Other nucleotide sequences from this sample produce the same CDR3. Method: immunoSEQ multiplex PCR; TCRdb's copy keeps in-frame clones and lacks some. This sample has around 170,000 clones, with about 88% found just once. These data originate in a study of blood T cell repertoires in COVID-19. The CDR3 has 16 amino acids. The J segment lost 0 bases and the V segment lost 0 bases, leaving 3 bases of the junction unmatched. Germline V CDR1 and CDR2: SGHRS, YFSETQ. Sequenced material: peripheral blood. The source of this sequence is a man between 18 and 29 years old who had recovered from COVID-19. This chain links TRBV5-1 with TRBJ2-3, with 8 bases identical to TRBD2. The CDR3 is CASSLGLAGSTDTQYF. The CDR3 bases are TGCGCCAGCAGCTTGGGGCTAGCGGGTAGCACAGATACGCAGTATTTT.